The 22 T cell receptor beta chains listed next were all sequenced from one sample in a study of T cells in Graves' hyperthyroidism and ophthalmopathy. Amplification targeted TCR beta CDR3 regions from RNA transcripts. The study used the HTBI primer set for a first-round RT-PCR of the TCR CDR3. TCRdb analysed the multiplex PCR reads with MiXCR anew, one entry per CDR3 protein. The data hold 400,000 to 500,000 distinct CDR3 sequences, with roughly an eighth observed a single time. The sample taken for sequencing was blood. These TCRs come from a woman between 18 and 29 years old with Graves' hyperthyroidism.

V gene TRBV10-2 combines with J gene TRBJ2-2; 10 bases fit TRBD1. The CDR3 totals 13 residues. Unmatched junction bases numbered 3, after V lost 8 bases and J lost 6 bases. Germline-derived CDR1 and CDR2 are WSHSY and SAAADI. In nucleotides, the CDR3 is TGCGCCAGCGCCGGGACAGGGGCCGGGGAGCTGTTTTTT. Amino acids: CASAGTGAGELFF.

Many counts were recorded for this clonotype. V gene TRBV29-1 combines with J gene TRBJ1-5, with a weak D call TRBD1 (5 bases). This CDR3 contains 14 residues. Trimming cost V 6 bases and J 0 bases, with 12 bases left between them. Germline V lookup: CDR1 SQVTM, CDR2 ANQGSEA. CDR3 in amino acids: CSVAPGSSNQPQHF. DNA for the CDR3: TGCAGCGTCGCTCCAGGGAGTAGCAATCAGCCCCAGCATTTT.

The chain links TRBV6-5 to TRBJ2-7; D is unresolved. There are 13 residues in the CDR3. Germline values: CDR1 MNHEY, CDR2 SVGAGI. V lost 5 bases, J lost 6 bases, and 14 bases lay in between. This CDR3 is CASSLQPYREQYV. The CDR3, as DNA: TGTGCCAGCAGTCTACAACCCTATCGCGAGCAGTACGTC.

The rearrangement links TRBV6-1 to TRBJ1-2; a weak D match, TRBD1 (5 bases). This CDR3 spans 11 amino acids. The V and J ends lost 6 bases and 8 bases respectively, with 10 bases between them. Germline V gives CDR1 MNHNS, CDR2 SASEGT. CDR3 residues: CASSQGLGYTF. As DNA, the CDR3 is TGTGCCAGCAGCCAGGGTTTAGGCTACACCTTC.

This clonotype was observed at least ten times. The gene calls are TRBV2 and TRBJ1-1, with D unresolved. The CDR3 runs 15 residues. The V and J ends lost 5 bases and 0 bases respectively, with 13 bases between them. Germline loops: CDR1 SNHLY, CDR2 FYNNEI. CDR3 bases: TGTGCCAGCAGTATCGACCTTACTATGAACACTGAAGCTTTCTTT. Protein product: CASSIDLTMNTEAFF.

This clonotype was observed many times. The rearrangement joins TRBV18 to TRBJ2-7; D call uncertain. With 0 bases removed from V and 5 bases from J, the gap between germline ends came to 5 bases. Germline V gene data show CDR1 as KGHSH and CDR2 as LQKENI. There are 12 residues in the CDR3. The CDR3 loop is CASSPPTDEQYF. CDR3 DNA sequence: TGTGCCAGCTCACCACCCACAGACGAGCAGTACTTC.

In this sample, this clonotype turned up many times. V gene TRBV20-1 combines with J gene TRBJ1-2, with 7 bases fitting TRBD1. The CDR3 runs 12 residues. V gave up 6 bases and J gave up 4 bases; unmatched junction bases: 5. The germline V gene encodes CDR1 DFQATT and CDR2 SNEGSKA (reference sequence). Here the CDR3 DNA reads TGCAGTGCCCGACAGGGACTCTATGGCTACACCTTC. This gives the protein CSARQGLYGYTF.

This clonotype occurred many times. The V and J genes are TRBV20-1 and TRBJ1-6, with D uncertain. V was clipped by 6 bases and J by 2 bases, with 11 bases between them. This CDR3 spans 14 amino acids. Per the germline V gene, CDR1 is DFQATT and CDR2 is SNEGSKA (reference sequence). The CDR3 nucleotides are TGCAGTGCCATCCCCGGGGCCTATAATTCACCCCTCCACTTT. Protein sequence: CSAIPGAYNSPLHF.

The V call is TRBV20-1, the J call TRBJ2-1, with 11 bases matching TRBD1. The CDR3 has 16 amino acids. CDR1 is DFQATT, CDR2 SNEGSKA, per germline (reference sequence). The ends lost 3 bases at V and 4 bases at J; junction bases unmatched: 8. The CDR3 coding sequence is TGCAGTGCTAGGGACAGGGGGCGCGGATTTTACAATGAGCAGTTCTTC. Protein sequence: CSARDRGRGFYNEQFF.

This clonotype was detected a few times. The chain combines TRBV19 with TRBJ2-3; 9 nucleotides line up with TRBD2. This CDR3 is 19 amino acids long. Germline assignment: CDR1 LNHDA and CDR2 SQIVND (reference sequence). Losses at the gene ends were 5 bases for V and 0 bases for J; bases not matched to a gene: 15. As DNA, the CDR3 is TGTGCCAGTAGTTTCCCGGGTAGCGGGAGCCGCATTAGCACAGATACGCAGTATTTT. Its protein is CASSFPGSGSRISTDTQYF.

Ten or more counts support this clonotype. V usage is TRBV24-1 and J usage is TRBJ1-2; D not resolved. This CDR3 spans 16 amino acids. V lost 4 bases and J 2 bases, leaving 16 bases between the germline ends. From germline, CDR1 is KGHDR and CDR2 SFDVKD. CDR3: CATSETPRAGNYGYTF. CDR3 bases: TGTGCCACCAGTGAAACCCCCCGAGCCGGCAACTATGGCTACACCTTC.

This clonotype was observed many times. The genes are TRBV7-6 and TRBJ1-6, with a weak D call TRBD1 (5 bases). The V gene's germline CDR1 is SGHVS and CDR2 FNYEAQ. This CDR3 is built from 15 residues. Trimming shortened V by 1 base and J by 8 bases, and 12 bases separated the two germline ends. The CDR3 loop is CASSLESGRDSPLHF. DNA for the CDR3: TGTGCCAGCAGCTTAGAATCAGGGAGGGATTCACCCCTCCACTTT.

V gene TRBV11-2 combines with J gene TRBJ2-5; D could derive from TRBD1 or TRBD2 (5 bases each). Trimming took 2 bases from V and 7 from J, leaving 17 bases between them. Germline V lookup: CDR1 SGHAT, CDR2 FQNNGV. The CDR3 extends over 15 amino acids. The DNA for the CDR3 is TGTGCCAGCAGCTTATTCCCGGGACGGTGGGGGACCCAGTACTTC. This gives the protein CASSLFPGRWGTQYF.

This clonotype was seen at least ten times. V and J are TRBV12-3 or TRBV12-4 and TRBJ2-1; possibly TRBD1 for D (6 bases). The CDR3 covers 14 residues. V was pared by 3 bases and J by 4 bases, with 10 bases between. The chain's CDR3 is CASSFSDRYNEQFF. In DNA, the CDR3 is TGTGCCAGCAGTTTCTCGGACAGATACAATGAGCAGTTCTTC.

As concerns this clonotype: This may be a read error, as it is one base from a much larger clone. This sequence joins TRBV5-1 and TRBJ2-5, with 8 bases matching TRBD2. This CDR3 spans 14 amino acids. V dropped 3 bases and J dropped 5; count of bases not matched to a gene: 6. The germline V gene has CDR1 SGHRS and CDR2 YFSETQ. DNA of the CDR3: TGCGCCAGCAGCTCGACTAGCGACTCTGAGACCCAGTACTTC. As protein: CASSSTSDSETQYF.

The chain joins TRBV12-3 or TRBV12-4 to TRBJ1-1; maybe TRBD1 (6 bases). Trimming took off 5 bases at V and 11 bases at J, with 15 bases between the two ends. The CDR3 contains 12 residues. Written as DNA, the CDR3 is TGTGCCAGCAGTATACTAACAGGGCACGCTTTCTTT. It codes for CASSILTGHAFF.

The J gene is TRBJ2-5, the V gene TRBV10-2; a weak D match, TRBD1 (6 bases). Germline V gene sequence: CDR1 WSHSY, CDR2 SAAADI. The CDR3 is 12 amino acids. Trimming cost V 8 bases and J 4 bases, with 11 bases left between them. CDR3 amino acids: CASRDTLETQYF. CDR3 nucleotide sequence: TGCGCCAGCCGGGACACATTAGAGACCCAGTACTTC.

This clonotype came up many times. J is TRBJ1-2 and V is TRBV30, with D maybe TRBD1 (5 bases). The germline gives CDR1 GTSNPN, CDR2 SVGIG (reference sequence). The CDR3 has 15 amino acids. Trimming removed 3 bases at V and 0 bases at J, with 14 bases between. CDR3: CAWRRGSYSNYGYTF. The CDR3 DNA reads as TGTGCCTGGAGGCGGGGCAGCTATTCTAACTATGGCTACACCTTC.

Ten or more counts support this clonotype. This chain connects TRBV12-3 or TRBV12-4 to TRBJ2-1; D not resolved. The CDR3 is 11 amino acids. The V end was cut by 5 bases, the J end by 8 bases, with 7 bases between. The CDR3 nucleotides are TGTGCCAGCAGTCCCGCCTATGAGCAGTTCTTC. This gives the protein CASSPAYEQFF.

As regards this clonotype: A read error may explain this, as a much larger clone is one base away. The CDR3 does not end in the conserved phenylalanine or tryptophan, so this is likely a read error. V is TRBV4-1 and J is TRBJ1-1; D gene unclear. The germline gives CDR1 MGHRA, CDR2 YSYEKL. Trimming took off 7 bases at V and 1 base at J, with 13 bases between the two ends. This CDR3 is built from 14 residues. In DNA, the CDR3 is TGCGCCAGCAAAAGGCCTGGTCAGAACACTGAAGCTTTCCTT. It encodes CASKRPGQNTEAFL.

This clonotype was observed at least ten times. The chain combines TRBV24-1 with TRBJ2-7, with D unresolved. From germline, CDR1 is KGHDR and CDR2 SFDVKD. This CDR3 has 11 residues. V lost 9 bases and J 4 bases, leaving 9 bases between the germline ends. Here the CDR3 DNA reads TGTGCCACCTCCACTGGGTACGAGCAGTACTTC. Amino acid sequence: CATSTGYEQYF.

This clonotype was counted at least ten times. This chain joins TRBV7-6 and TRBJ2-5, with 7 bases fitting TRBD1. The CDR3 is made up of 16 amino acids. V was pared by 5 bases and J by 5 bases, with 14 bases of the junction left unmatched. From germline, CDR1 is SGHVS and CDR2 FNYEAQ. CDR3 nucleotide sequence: TGTGCCAGCAGCCAGAAGGGACAGAGGTTAGGGGAGACCCAGTACTTC. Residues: CASSQKGQRLGETQYF.